Following are 26 T cell receptor beta chains from one sample sequenced in a study of T cell responses to AZD1222 COVID-19 vaccine. Assay: immunoSEQ multiplex PCR; the TCRdb copy retains only in-frame clones and omits some. The data contain about 130,000 clones, about 90% of them seen just once; the ten biggest clones take up about 10%. The sequenced sample was peripheral blood, obtained on day 0 of AZD1222 vaccination. These TCRs come from an adult in good health.

V gene TRBV4-2 combines with J gene TRBJ2-5, with 9 positions matching TRBD1. CDR3 length equals 18 residues. Germline CDR1 LGHNA, CDR2 YNFKEQ. V trimming: 5 bases; J trimming: 5 bases; junction bases outside the gene matches: 18. This CDR3 is CASSLTRLTGGDKETQYF. The CDR3 DNA reads TGTGCCAGCAGCTTAACACGGCTCACAGGGGGCGACAAGGAGACCCAGTACTTC.

The gene calls are TRBV5-1 and TRBJ1-2; D unclear. V was clipped by 2 bases and J by 0 bases, with 11 bases between them. CDR1 and CDR2 (germline): SGHRS, YFSETQ. The CDR3 length is 15 residues. Written as DNA, the CDR3 is TGCGCCAGCAGCTTTCTGACACCTACTAACTATGGCTACACCTTC. This encodes CASSFLTPTNYGYTF.

This clone appeared a few times. The chain carries TRBV7-9 and TRBJ1-6; D gene unclear. The germline V gene encodes CDR1 SEHNR and CDR2 FQNEAQ (reference sequence). The V and J ends lost 1 base and 9 bases respectively, with 7 bases between them. The CDR3 length is 13 residues. The CDR3, as DNA: TGTGCCAGCAGCTTAGACGGGGTTTCACCCCTCCACTTT. Protein product: CASSLDGVSPLHF.

The genes are TRBV5-1 and TRBJ1-1; tentatively, D is TRBD1 (6 bases). With 4 bases removed from V and 4 bases from J, the gap between germline ends came to 14 bases. The CDR3 is 14 amino acids. Germline loops: CDR1 SGHRS, CDR2 YFSETQ. This chain's CDR3 is CASSPMGGGTEAFF. The DNA of the CDR3 is TGCGCCAGCAGCCCCATGGGGGGCGGCACTGAAGCTTTCTTT.

The chain joins TRBV19 to TRBJ2-5; TRBD2 might be the D (7 bases). V was trimmed by 5 bases and J by 2 bases, leaving 15 bases between them. The CDR3 runs 15 residues. Germline V CDR1 and CDR2: LNHDA, SQIVND (reference sequence). CDR3 amino acids: CASSQGGVQQETQYF. CDR3 DNA sequence: TGTGCCAGTAGTCAAGGGGGGGTACAACAAGAGACCCAGTACTTC.

This clone has a handful of counts. V gene TRBV6-5 combines with J gene TRBJ2-7; D is undetermined. V was pared by 6 bases and J by 4 bases, with 19 bases between. This CDR3 is built from 15 residues. CDR1 and CDR2 from the germline V gene are MNHEY and SVGAGI. CDR3 region: CASRPLGFVVYEQYF. The CDR3 nucleotides read TGTGCCAGCAGACCCTTGGGGTTCGTCGTTTACGAGCAGTACTTC.

This clone has just a few counts. The rearrangement uses TRBV28 and TRBJ1-3; unclear D gene. There are 14 residues in the CDR3. Between the trimmed V and J ends, which lost 5 bases and 4 bases, there was a span of 12 bases. Germline lookup yields CDR1 MDHEN and CDR2 SYDVKM. CDR3 nucleotides: TGTGCCAGCAGTCCCCACCCACGGGGAAACACCATATATTTT. Translated: CASSPHPRGNTIYF.

This chain's CDR3 is CASSLEGALGMANEKLFF. The CDR3 DNA is TGTGCCAGCAGTTTGGAAGGGGCCTTAGGGATGGCTAATGAAAAACTGTTTTTT. The rearrangement joins TRBV27 to TRBJ1-4, with D possibly being TRBD1 (5 bases). In germline, CDR1 is MNHEY, CDR2 SMNVEV (reference sequence). CDR3 size: 18 residues. The germline V and J ends were trimmed by 3 bases and 3 bases, with 20 bases remaining between them.

The chain joins TRBV2 to TRBJ1-1, with D unclear. Germline V CDR1 and CDR2: SNHLY, FYNNEI. The CDR3 consists of 14 residues. V was trimmed by 2 bases and J by 0 bases, leaving 7 bases between them. The CDR3 DNA sequence: TGTGCCAGCAGTGAACCCAGGTTGAACACTGAAGCTTTCTTT. Encoded protein: CASSEPRLNTEAFF.

The chain uses TRBV28 and TRBJ2-7, with 9 bases lining up with TRBD1. CDR3 size: 15 residues. The germline V gene encodes CDR1 MDHEN and CDR2 SYDVKM. Trimming removed 7 bases from V and 3 bases from J; junction bases left unmatched: 10. The CDR3 protein is CASTYTGTGNYEQYF. In nucleotides, the CDR3 is TGTGCCAGCACCTACACCGGGACAGGGAACTACGAGCAGTACTTC. Based on the CDR3 plus reference TRBV28 and TRBJ2-7, the full variable domain is DVKVTQSSRYLVKRTGEKVFLECVQDMDHENMFWYRQDPGLGLRLIYFSYDVKMKEKGDIPEGYSVSREKKERFSLILESASTNQTSMYLCASTYTGTGNYEQYFGPGTRLTVT.

This chain joins TRBV2 and TRBJ1-5; D is possibly TRBD1 (5 bases). The CDR3 runs to 13 residues. The germline gives CDR1 SNHLY, CDR2 FYNNEI. Trimming cost V 7 bases and J 3 bases, with 10 bases left between them. CDR3 DNA: TGTGCCAGCACTCCGACAGACAATCAGCCCCAGCATTTT. Translated: CASTPTDNQPQHF. The full variable domain, in which reference TRBV2 and TRBJ1-5 provide the parts outside the CDR3, is EPEVTQTPSHQVTQMGQEVILRCVPISNHLYFYWYRQILGQKVEFLVSFYNNEISEKSEIFDDQFSVERPDGSNFTLKIRSTKLEDSAMYFCASTPTDNQPQHFGDGTRLSIL.

This clone appeared once. J is TRBJ1-3 and V is TRBV11-2; TRBD1 matches 8 bases. The CDR3 spans 17 residues. Losses at the gene ends were 2 bases for V and 0 bases for J; bases not matched to a gene: 6. The germline CDR1 and CDR2 sequences are SGHAT and FQNNGV. CDR3 DNA sequence: TGTGCCAGCAGCTTATCGACAGGGGACCTCTCTGGAAACACCATATATTTT. Its protein product is CASSLSTGDLSGNTIYF.

This chain joins TRBV7-2 and TRBJ2-1, with 7 bases identical to TRBD2. CDR1 SGHTA and CDR2 FQGNSA come from the germline V gene. The trim removed 4 bases at V and 8 bases at J, leaving 11 bases unmatched. The CDR3 contains 15 residues. The CDR3 sequence is CASSSRRGGLDEQFF. The DNA of the CDR3 is TGTGCCAGCAGCTCCCGAAGGGGAGGGCTGGATGAGCAGTTCTTC. Full variable domain (rest looked up from reference TRBV7-2 and TRBJ2-1): GAGVSQSPSNKVTEKGKDVELRCDPISGHTALYWYRQSLGQGLEFLIYFQGNSAPDKSGLPSDRFSAERTGGSVSTLTIQRTQQEDSAVYLCASSSRRGGLDEQFFGPGTRLTVL.

This clone was detected only a few times. The chain joins TRBV10-3 to TRBJ1-2; D may be TRBD1 (5 bases). CDR1 is ENHRY, CDR2 SYGVKD, per germline. This CDR3 has 17 amino acids. V was trimmed by 4 bases and J by 0 bases, leaving 18 bases between them. The CDR3 region is CAISGGLGEWTNYGYTF. The CDR3 nucleotides read TGTGCCATCAGTGGGGGTCTGGGGGAATGGACTAACTATGGCTACACCTTC.

The V and J genes are TRBV5-8 and TRBJ2-5, with D maybe TRBD1 (6 bases). Germline CDR1 SGHTS, CDR2 YDEGEE. The V end was cut by 0 bases, the J end by 5 bases, with 11 bases between. This CDR3 contains 14 residues. The CDR3 sequence: CASSLAGGPETQYF. The CDR3 bases are TGTGCCAGCAGCTTGGCTGGGGGCCCGGAGACCCAGTACTTC.

The J gene is TRBJ2-5, the V gene TRBV2; D might be TRBD1 (6 bases). The CDR3 is 13 amino acids. Germline values: CDR1 SNHLY, CDR2 FYNNEI. Trimming took off 8 bases at V and 2 bases at J, with 12 bases between the two ends. This chain's CDR3 is CASVQGVQETQYF. CDR3 DNA: TGTGCCAGCGTACAGGGCGTTCAAGAGACCCAGTACTTC.

J is TRBJ1-5 and V is TRBV6-2 or TRBV6-3, with 8 bases identical to TRBD1. J lost 7 bases, V lost 6 bases, and 11 bases had no gene match. This CDR3 has 15 residues. The germline gives CDR1 MNHEY, CDR2 SVGEGT. The DNA for the CDR3 is TGTGCCAGCAGCCGCGACAGGGGACCACGGCAGCCCCAGCATTTT. It encodes CASSRDRGPRQPQHF.

The chain has TRBV5-1 and TRBJ1-2; 8 nucleotides match TRBD1. The CDR3 has 15 amino acids. V shed 4 bases, J shed 3 bases, and the junction held 8 bases outside the gene matches. Germline V gives CDR1 SGHRS, CDR2 YFSETQ. DNA for the CDR3: TGCGCCAGCAGCCTAGGACAGGGTGCGCACTATGGCTACACCTTC. It codes for CASSLGQGAHYGYTF.

V and J are TRBV6-1 and TRBJ1-6; 7 bases are shared with TRBD1. The CDR3 covers 15 residues. CDR1 is MNHNS and CDR2 is SASEGT in the germline V gene. V trimming: 6 bases; J trimming: 5 bases; junction bases outside the gene matches: 7. CDR3 sequence: CASRGTGTDNSPLHF. In DNA, the CDR3 is TGTGCCAGCAGGGGAACCGGGACAGATAATTCACCCCTCCACTTT.

The genes are TRBV5-1 and TRBJ1-4; D is possibly TRBD1 (6 bases). The germline gives CDR1 SGHRS, CDR2 YFSETQ. CDR3 size: 15 residues. V was shortened by 0 bases and J by 3 bases, with 9 bases between the two germline ends. CDR3 sequence reads: CASSLGTVSNEKLFF. The CDR3 nucleotides are TGCGCCAGCAGCTTGGGGACAGTCTCTAATGAAAAACTGTTTTTT.

Concerning this clone: A junction end diverges from the germline sequence, so it may reflect a read error. This chain connects TRBV2 to TRBJ2-3; D unresolved. Germline CDR1 SNHLY, CDR2 FYNNEI. The CDR3 has 8 amino acids. CDR3 residues: CASSDRNF. CDR3 in DNA: TGTGCCAGCAGCGACCGGAATTTT.

The CDR3 region has the DNA TGCAGCGCCGCAGGACAGTTGCGCGGAAACACCATATATTTT. This translates into CSAAGQLRGNTIYF. V usage is TRBV29-1 and J usage is TRBJ1-3; D may be TRBD1 (6 bases). V was cut by 7 bases and J by 4 bases, with 17 bases left in between. The CDR3 loop spans 14 amino acids. The V gene's germline CDR1 is SQVTM and CDR2 ANQGSEA.

The chain employs TRBV10-2 and TRBJ2-3; 14 bases match TRBD2. Germline V gene data show CDR1 as WSHSY and CDR2 as SAAADI. This CDR3 spans 19 amino acids. V gave up 5 bases and J gave up 0 bases; unmatched junction bases: 10. The CDR3: CASSRTSGGRLLSTDTQYF. CDR3 DNA: TGCGCCAGCAGTCGGACTAGCGGGGGGCGACTCTTGAGCACAGATACGCAGTATTTT.

The chain recombines TRBV3-1 (or the pseudogene TRBV3-2) with TRBJ2-3, with 8 bases aligning to TRBD2. Unmatched junction bases numbered 6, after V lost 6 bases and J lost 4 bases. Germline values: CDR1 LGHDT, CDR2 YNNKEL (reference sequence). The CDR3 is 14 amino acids. Here the CDR3 DNA reads TGTGCCAGCAGTCAGCGGGGGCTCCCAGATACGCAGTATTTT. This gives the protein CASSQRGLPDTQYF.

The rearrangement links TRBV5-4 to TRBJ1-6; 9 bases line up with TRBD1. Germline CDR1 and CDR2: SGHNT and YYREEE (reference sequence). J lost 7 bases, V lost 4 bases, and 6 bases had no gene match. The CDR3 runs to 15 residues. The CDR3 DNA reads as TGTGCCAGCAGCGGCAACAGGGGGCTGAATTCACCCCTCCACTTT. It encodes CASSGNRGLNSPLHF.

The chain recombines TRBV5-4 with TRBJ2-3, with TRBD1 matching 8 bases. Trimming removed 5 bases from V and 5 bases from J; junction bases left unmatched: 1. CDR1 is SGHNT and CDR2 is YYREEE in the germline V gene (reference sequence). CDR3 length: 12 amino acids. The CDR3 here is CASRTGEDTQYF. The CDR3 DNA follows: TGTGCCAGCAGGACAGGGGAAGATACGCAGTATTTT.